A single T cell receptor (beta chain) is shown here with its context. The antigen is undetermined. The data were taken from a study of PD-L1 blockade in urothelial cancer. Study-wide background: About nine tenths of the roughly 30 patients comprised males who had bladder-origin urothelial cancer. Points from the study as a whole: Pretreatment TCR clonality in blood under the median foretold superior survival.

The CDR3 consists of 16 residues. CDR1 is MNHNS and CDR2 is SASEGT in the germline V gene. V lost 2 bases, J lost 8 bases, and 10 bases stayed unmatched. The repertoire was sequenced with immunoSEQ multiplex PCR; TCRdb's copy has only in-frame clones and lacks some. This table holds just over 50,000 clones, approximately 75% found once. The sequence was collected from a man aged 65 to 85 with urothelial cancer. This chain connects TRBV6-1 to TRBJ1-4, with TRBD1 matching over 8 bases. The sequences come from PBMCs, collected around atezolizumab (anti-PD-L1) treatment. The CDR3 here is CASSEQQGGVREKLFF. The CDR3 region has the DNA TGTGCCAGCAGTGAACAACAGGGGGGTGTTCGGGAAAAACTGTTTTTT.